This TCR beta chain was identified in a study of cytomegalovirus exposure and HLA in healthy donors. The CDR3 has 13 amino acids. Germline-derived CDR1 and CDR2 are SQVTM and ANQGSEA. V was trimmed by 4 bases and J by 0 bases, leaving 7 bases between them. Comment on this clone: At the DNA level, this CDR3 is encoded by other sequences in the same sample as well.

The PCR was carried out with 60 Vbeta primers and 13 Jbeta primers. The data were produced by immunoSEQ multiplex PCR, yet TCRdb's version contains in-frame clones alone and is incomplete. The sample yields about 89,000 clones, around a tenth seen once. This receptor was taken from a man between 50 and 59 years old in good health and CMV-seropositive. This chain connects TRBV29-1 to TRBJ1-5; D not certain. The sample comprised PBMCs. CDR3 loop: CSVGGNSNQPQHF. The CDR3 DNA is TGCAGCGTTGGAGGAAATAGCAATCAGCCCCAGCATTTT.